This T cell receptor (beta chain) was sequenced during a study of blood T cell repertoires in COVID-19. This CDR3 spans 14 amino acids. Germline-derived CDR1 and CDR2 are SNHLY and FYNNEI. The V end was cut by 6 bases, the J end by 3 bases, with 12 bases between. Clones were read by immunoSEQ multiplex PCR, and TCRdb kept only the in-frame ones, dropping some. The sample consists of around 300,000 clones, less than 90% of them appearing once. The sequenced sample was peripheral blood. This clonotype was obtained from a woman in her 70s with COVID-19, enrolled during active disease. V and J are TRBV2 and TRBJ2-1; the D gene is possibly TRBD2 (6 bases). For the CDR3, the DNA is TGTGCCAGCAGAATGGGACTCATCTACAATGAGCAGTTCTTC. Encoded protein: CASRMGLIYNEQFF. The entire variable domain, with the rest obtained from reference TRBV2 and TRBJ2-1, is as follows: EPEVTQTPSHQVTQMGQEVILRCVPISNHLYFYWYRQILGQKVEFLVSFYNNEISEKSEIFDDQFSVERPDGSNFTLKIRSTKLEDSAMYFCASRMGLIYNEQFFGPGTRLTVL.